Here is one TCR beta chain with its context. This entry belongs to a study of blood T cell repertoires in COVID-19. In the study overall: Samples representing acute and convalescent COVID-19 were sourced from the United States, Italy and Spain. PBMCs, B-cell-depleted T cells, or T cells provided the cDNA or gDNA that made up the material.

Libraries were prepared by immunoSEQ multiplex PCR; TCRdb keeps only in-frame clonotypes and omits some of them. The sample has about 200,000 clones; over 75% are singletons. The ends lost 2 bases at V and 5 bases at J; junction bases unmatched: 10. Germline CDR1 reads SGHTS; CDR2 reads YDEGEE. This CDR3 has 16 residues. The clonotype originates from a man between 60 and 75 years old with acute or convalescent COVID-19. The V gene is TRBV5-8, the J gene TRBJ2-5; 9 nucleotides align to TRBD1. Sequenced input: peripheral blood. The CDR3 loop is CASSFGRQGVRETQYF. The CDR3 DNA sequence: TGTGCCAGCAGCTTCGGAAGACAGGGGGTGAGGGAGACCCAGTACTTC. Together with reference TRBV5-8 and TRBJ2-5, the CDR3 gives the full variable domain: EAGVTQSPTHLIKTRGQQATLRCSPISGHTSVYWYQQALGLGLQFLLWYDEGEERNRGNFPPRFSGRQFPNYSSELNVNALELEDSALYLCASSFGRQGVRETQYFGPGTRLLVL.